The clone carrying this T cell receptor beta chain was seen ten or more times. Its antigen is unknown. This CDR3 is 16 amino acids long. Germline CDR1 SEHNR, CDR2 FQNEAQ (reference sequence). V was pared by 5 bases and J by 4 bases, with 9 bases of the junction left unmatched. MiXCR, run by TCRdb on the 5' RACE reads, gives a single entry per CDR3 protein. The data hold a few hundred thousand distinct CDR3 sequences, with 7.3% observed a single time. The data derive from a study of CD8 T cells in ankylosing spondylitis. General observations from the study: The study identified a TCR beta motif of seven or eight highly homologous variants that appeared characteristic of ankylosing spondylitis blood.

Sequenced sample: blood, either unsorted or a sorted T cell fraction (not recorded which). The TCR was taken from a male donor with ankylosing spondylitis. The chain has TRBV7-9 and TRBJ2-1, with TRBD2 identical over 9 bases. CDR3 nucleotides: TGTGCCAGCAGCAAATCGGAACTAGCGGGTTACAATGAGCAGTTCTTC. As protein: CASSKSELAGYNEQFF.